Listed below are T cell receptor beta chains from one sample, sequenced in a study of OX40 agonist ivuxolimab in advanced cancers. TCRdb's copy holds only in-frame clones and misses some; the assay was immunoSEQ multiplex PCR. The data show approximately 59,000 clones, with 75% to 90% seen just once and approximately 3.8% held by the top ten. The source material was CD4+ or CD8+ T cells sorted from blood, sampled in a trial of the OX40 agonist ivuxolimab. These receptors originate from an adult with an advanced solid tumor such as melanoma, head and neck, liver or kidney cancer. CDR3s include the opening cysteine and the closing phenylalanine or tryptophan. D genes are given only for firm matches. Not all rows give a size; the values are once, few, many and, for expanded clones, a class.

size: .
D: .
J: TRBJ1-4
V: TRBV10-3
CDR3: CASSETEGNEKLFF
DNA: TGTGCCAGCAGTGAAACGGAGGGTAATGAAAAACTGTTTTTT

size: .
D: .
J: TRBJ1-2
V: TRBV29-1
CDR3: CSVEFNGDGYTF
DNA: TGCAGCGTTGAATTCAACGGAGATGGCTACACCTTC

size: .
D: .
J: TRBJ2-7
V: TRBV27
CDR3: CASSIMTGYEQYF
DNA: TGTGCCAGCAGCATAATGACAGGCTACGAGCAGTACTTC

size: .
D: TRBD1
J: TRBJ2-7
V: TRBV5-1
CDR3: CASSSTGQGLNEQYF
DNA: TGCGCCAGCAGCTCAACGGGACAGGGGTTGAACGAGCAGTACTTC

size: .
D: .
J: TRBJ1-3
V: TRBV21-1
CDR3: CASSQPGPGAYTIYF
DNA: TGTGCCAGCAGCCAACCCGGACCGGGGGCGTACACCATATATTTT

size: .
D: .
J: TRBJ2-7
V: TRBV27
CDR3: CASSLSTASSYEQYF
DNA: TGTGCCAGCAGTTTATCGACAGCCAGCTCCTACGAGCAGTACTTC

size: .
D: TRBD1
J: TRBJ2-7
V: TRBV28
CDR3: CASSLWGQGPNEQYF
DNA: TGTGCCAGCAGCCTTTGGGGACAGGGACCCAACGAGCAGTACTTC

size: .
D: .
J: TRBJ2-6
V: TRBV9
CDR3: CASSASSQGANVLTF
DNA: TGTGCCAGCAGCGCCTCCTCGCAGGGGGCCAACGTCCTGACTTTC

size: .
D: TRBD2
J: TRBJ2-3
V: TRBV28
CDR3: CASGGLAPMDTQYF
DNA: TGTGCCAGCGGCGGACTAGCCCCGATGGATACGCAGTATTTT

size: .
D: .
J: TRBJ2-7
V: TRBV11-2
CDR3: CASSSAGYEQYF
DNA: TGTGCCAGCAGCTCAGCCGGCTACGAGCAGTACTTC

size: .
D: TRBD1
J: TRBJ2-7
V: TRBV7-9
CDR3: CASGTGSYEQYF
DNA: TGTGCCAGCGGGACAGGGTCCTACGAGCAGTACTTC

size: .
D: .
J: TRBJ1-2
V: TRBV18
CDR3: CASSPPGADYGYTF
DNA: TGTGCCAGCTCACCACCGGGGGCGGACTATGGCTACACCTTC

size: .
D: .
J: TRBJ2-3
V: TRBV18
CDR3: CASSLGTGTTDTQYF
DNA: TGTGCCAGCTCACTAGGCACAGGGACCACAGATACGCAGTATTTT

size: .
D: .
J: TRBJ2-1
V: TRBV4-2
CDR3: CASSQDQGQSRLQFF
DNA: TGTGCCAGCAGCCAAGATCAAGGACAAAGCCGATTGCAGTTCTTC

size: .
D: .
J: TRBJ2-2
V: TRBV27
CDR3: CASAPGHTGELFF
DNA: TGTGCCAGCGCCCCCGGGCATACCGGGGAGCTGTTTTTT

size: .
D: TRBD2
J: TRBJ2-2
V: TRBV7-6
CDR3: CASSLGLAGGTGELFF
DNA: TGTGCCAGCAGCTTAGGACTAGCGGGAGGCACCGGGGAGCTGTTTTTT

size: .
D: .
J: TRBJ2-5
V: TRBV29-1
CDR3: CSVARQQETQYF
DNA: TGCAGCGTTGCTCGCCAACAAGAGACCCAGTACTTC

size: .
D: TRBD1
J: TRBJ2-7
V: TRBV27
CDR3: CASSLWTGVEQYF
DNA: TGTGCCAGCAGTTTATGGACAGGGGTCGAGCAGTACTTC

size: .
D: TRBD2
J: TRBJ2-1
V: TRBV5-1
CDR3: CASSLALAGPYNEQFF
DNA: TGCGCCAGCAGCTTGGCCTTAGCGGGACCCTACAATGAGCAGTTCTTC

size: once
D: TRBD2
J: TRBJ2-2
V: TRBV5-6
CDR3: CASSLFRTSGRATGELFF
DNA: TGTGCCAGCAGCTTGTTCCGGACTAGCGGGAGGGCCACCGGGGAGCTGTTTTTT

size: .
D: .
J: TRBJ1-2
V: TRBV6-5
CDR3: CASSYSYDNYGYTF
DNA: TGTGCCAGCAGTTACTCGTATGACAACTATGGCTACACCTTC

size: medium-sized
D: .
J: TRBJ1-1
V: TRBV28
CDR3: CASITNTEAFF
DNA: TGTGCCAGCATTACGAACACTGAAGCTTTCTTT

size: .
D: .
J: TRBJ1-2
V: TRBV7-2
CDR3: CASSLAGALTNYGYTF
DNA: TGTGCCAGCAGCTTAGCCGGGGCACTTACTAACTATGGCTACACCTTC

size: .
D: .
J: TRBJ2-3
V: TRBV19
CDR3: CASRDRDKSTDTQYF
DNA: TGTGCCAGTAGGGACCGGGATAAAAGCACAGATACGCAGTATTTT

size: once
D: .
J: TRBJ2-1
V: TRBV5-4
CDR3: CASSSATGSGYNEQFF
DNA: TGTGCCAGCAGTTCAGCTACCGGGAGTGGCTACAATGAGCAGTTCTTC

size: .
D: .
J: TRBJ1-2
V: TRBV28
CDR3: CASSSPGLDYGYTF
DNA: TGTGCCAGCAGTTCCCCAGGGCTTGACTATGGCTACACCTTC

size: .
D: .
J: TRBJ2-1
V: TRBV9
CDR3: CASSVLTIGEQFF
DNA: TGTGCCAGCAGCGTCCTTACTATCGGTGAGCAGTTCTTC